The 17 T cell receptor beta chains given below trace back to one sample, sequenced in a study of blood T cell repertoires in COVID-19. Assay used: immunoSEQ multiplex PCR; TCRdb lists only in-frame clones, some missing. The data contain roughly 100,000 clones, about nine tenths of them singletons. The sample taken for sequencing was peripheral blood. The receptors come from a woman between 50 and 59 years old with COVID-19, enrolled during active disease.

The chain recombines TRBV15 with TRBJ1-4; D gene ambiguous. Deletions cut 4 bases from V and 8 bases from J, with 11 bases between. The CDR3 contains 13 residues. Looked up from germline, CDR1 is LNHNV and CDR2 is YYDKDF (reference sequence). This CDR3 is CATSTGGGEKLFF. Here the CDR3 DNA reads TGTGCCACCAGCACAGGTGGTGGCGAAAAACTGTTTTTT.

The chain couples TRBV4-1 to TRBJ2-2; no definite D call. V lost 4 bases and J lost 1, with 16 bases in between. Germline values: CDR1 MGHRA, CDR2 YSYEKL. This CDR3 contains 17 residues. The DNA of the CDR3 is TGCGCCAGCAGCCGGGCGTCGGTGCTTCTGAACACCGGGGAGCTGTTTTTT. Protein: CASSRASVLLNTGELFF.

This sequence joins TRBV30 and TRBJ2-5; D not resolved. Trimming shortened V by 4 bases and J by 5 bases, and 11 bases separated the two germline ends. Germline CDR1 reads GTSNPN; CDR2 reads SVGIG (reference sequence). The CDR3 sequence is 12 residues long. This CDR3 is CAWNVQYETQYF. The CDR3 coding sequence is TGTGCCTGGAACGTACAGTACGAGACCCAGTACTTC. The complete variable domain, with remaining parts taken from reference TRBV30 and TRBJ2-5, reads SQTIHQWPATLVQPVGSPLSLECTVEGTSNPNLYWYRQAAGRGLQLLFYSVGIGQISSEVPQNLSASRPQDRQFILSSKKLLLSDSGFYLCAWNVQYETQYFGPGTRLLVL.

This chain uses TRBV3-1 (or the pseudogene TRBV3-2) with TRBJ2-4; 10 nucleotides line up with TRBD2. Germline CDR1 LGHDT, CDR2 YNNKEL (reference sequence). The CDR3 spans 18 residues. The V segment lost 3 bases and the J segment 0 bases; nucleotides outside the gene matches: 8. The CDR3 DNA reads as TGTGCCAGCAGCCAGGCAGCGGGGGGGGTTTCAGCCAAAAACATTCAGTACTTC. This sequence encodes CASSQAAGGVSAKNIQYF.

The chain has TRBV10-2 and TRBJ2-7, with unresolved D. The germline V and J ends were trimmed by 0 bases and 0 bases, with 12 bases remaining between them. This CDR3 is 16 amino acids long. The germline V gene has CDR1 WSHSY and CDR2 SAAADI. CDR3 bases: TGCGCCAGCAGTGAGTCGGGCAGGCCCAGCTCCTACGAGCAGTACTTC. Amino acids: CASSESGRPSSYEQYF.

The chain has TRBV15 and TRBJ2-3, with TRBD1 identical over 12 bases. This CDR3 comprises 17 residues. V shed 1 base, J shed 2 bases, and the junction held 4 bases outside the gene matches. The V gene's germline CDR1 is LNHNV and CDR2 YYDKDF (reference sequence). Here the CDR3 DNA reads TGTGCCACCAGCAGAGGGGTGGGACAGGGGGCCACAGATACGCAGTATTTT. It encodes CATSRGVGQGATDTQYF. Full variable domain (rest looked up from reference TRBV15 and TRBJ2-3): DAMVIQNPRYQVTQFGKPVTLSCSQTLNHNVMYWYQQKSSQAPKLLFHYYDKDFNNEADTPDNFQSRRPNTSFCFLDIRSPGLGDTAMYLCATSRGVGQGATDTQYFGPGTRLTVL.

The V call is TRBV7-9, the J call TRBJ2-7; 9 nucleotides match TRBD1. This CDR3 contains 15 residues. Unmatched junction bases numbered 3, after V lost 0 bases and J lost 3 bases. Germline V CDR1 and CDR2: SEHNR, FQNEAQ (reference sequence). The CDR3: CASSLAMGQGYEQYF. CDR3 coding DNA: TGTGCCAGCAGCTTAGCTATGGGACAGGGCTACGAGCAGTACTTC.

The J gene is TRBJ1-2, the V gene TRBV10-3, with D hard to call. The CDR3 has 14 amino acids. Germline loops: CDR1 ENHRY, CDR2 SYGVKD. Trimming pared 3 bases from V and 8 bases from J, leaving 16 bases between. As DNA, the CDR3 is TGTGCCATCAGTGATTCGGGGAAGATATTCGGCTACACCTTC. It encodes CAISDSGKIFGYTF.

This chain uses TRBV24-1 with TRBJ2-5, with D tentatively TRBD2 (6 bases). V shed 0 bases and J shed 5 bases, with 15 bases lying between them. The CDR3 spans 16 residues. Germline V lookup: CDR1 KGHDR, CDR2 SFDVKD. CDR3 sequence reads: CATSDLSREGRETQYF. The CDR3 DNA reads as TGTGCCACCAGTGATTTGTCGCGCGAGGGGAGGGAGACCCAGTACTTC.

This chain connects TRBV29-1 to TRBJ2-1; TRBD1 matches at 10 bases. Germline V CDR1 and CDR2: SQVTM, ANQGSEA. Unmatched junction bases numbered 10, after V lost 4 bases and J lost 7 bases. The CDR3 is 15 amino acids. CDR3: CSVVRPDRGSNEQFF. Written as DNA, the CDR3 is TGCAGCGTTGTTCGACCGGACAGGGGGTCGAATGAGCAGTTCTTC.

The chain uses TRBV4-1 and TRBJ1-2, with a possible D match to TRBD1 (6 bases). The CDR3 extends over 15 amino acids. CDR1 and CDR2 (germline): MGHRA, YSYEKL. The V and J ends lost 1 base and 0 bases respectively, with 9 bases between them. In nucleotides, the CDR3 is TGCGCCAGCAGCCAAGTACAGGGACCTAACTATGGCTACACCTTC. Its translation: CASSQVQGPNYGYTF.

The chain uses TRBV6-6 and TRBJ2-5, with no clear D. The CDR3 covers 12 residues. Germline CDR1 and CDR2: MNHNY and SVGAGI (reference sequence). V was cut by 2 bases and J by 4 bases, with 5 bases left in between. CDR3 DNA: TGTGCCAGCAGTTACGTCGGAGAGACCCAGTACTTC. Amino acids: CASSYVGETQYF.

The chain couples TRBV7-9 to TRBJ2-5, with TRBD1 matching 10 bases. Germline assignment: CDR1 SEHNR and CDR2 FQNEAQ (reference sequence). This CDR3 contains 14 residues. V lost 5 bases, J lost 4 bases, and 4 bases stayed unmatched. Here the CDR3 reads CASSARTGGETQYF. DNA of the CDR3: TGTGCCAGCAGCGCCCGGACAGGGGGAGAGACCCAGTACTTC. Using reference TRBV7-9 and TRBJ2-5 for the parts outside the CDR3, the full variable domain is DTGVSQNPRHKITKRGQNVTFRCDPISEHNRLYWYRQTLGQGPEFLTYFQNEAQLEKSRLLSDRFSAERPKGSFSTLEIQRTEQGDSAMYLCASSARTGGETQYFGPGTRLLVL.

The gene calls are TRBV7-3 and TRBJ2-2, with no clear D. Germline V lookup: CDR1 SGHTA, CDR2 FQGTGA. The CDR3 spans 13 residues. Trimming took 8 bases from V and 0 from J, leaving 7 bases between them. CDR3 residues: CASSTANTGELFF. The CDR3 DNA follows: TGTGCCAGCTCAACAGCGAACACCGGGGAGCTGTTTTTT.

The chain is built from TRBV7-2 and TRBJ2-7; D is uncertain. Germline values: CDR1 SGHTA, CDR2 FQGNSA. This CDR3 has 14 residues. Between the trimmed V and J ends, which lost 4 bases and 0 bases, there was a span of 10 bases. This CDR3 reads CASSSGGTSYEQYF. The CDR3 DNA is TGTGCCAGCAGCTCCGGCGGCACCTCCTACGAGCAGTACTTC.

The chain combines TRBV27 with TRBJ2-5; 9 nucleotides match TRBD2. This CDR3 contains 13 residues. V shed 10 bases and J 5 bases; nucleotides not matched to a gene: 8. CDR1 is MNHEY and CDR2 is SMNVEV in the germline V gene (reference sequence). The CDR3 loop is CATAGGALETQYF. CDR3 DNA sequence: TGTGCCACGGCGGGGGGGGCCTTGGAGACCCAGTACTTC.

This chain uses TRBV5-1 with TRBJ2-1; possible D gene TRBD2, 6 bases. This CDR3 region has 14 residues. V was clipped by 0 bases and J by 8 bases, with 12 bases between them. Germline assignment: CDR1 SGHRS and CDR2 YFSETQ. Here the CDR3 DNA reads TGCGCCAGCAGCTTGGGCCTAGCGACAGATGAGCAGTTCTTC. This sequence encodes CASSLGLATDEQFF.